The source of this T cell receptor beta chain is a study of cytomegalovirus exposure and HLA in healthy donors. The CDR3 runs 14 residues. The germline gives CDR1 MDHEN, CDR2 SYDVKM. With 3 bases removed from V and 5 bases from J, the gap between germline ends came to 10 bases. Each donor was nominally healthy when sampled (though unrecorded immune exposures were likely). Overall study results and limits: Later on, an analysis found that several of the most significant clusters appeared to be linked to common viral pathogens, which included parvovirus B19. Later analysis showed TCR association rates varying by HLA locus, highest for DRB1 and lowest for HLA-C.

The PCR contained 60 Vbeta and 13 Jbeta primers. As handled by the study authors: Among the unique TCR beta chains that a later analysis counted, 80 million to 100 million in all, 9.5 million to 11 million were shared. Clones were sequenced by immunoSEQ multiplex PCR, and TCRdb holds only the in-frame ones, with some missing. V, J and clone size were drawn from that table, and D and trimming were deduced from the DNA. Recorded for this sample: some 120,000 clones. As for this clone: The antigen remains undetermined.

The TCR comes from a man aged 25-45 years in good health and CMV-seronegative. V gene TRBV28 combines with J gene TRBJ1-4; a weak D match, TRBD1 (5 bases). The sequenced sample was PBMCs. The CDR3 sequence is CASSLPTVNEKLFF. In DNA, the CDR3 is TGTGCCAGCAGTTTGCCGACAGTGAATGAAAAACTGTTTTTT. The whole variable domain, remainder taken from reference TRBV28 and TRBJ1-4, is DVKVTQSSRYLVKRTGEKVFLECVQDMDHENMFWYRQDPGLGLRLIYFSYDVKMKEKGDIPEGYSVSREKKERFSLILESASTNQTSMYLCASSLPTVNEKLFFGSGTQLSVL.